The 18 T cell receptor beta chains below were found in one sample sequenced in a study of T cells in Graves' hyperthyroidism and ophthalmopathy. Authors of the study amplified TCR beta CDR3 regions from RNA transcripts. During a first-round RT-PCR of the TCR CDR3, the HTBI primer set was used. Using its own MiXCR run on the multiplex PCR reads, TCRdb lists one record per CDR3 protein. The data show about 770,000 distinct CDR3 sequences, roughly 20% seen once. The sequenced sample was blood. All receptors derive from a woman aged 45-59 years with Graves' hyperthyroidism that later progressed to Graves' ophthalmopathy.

This clonotype showed up just a few times. This chain uses TRBV29-1 with TRBJ2-7, with D possibly matching TRBD2 (5 bases). V was trimmed by 0 bases and J by 6 bases, leaving 12 bases between them. The CDR3 sequence is 13 residues long. The germline CDR1 and CDR2 sequences are SQVTM and ANQGSEA. The CDR3 reads CSVEEDLRGEQYF. The CDR3 DNA reads as TGCAGCGTTGAAGAGGACCTCCGGGGCGAGCAGTACTTC.

This clonotype was counted many times. This chain connects TRBV5-1 to TRBJ2-2; D call uncertain. The germline gives CDR1 SGHRS, CDR2 YFSETQ. The CDR3 consists of 14 residues. V was shortened by 0 bases and J by 3 bases, with 6 bases between the two germline ends. CDR3: CASSLGRYTGELFF. As DNA, the CDR3 is TGCGCCAGCAGCTTGGGCAGATACACCGGGGAGCTGTTTTTT.

The chain recombines TRBV4-1 with TRBJ1-4, with D possibly TRBD1 on 6 matching bases. CDR3 length: 16 residues. The germline V gene encodes CDR1 MGHRA and CDR2 YSYEKL. Trimming left V 0 bases short and J 6 bases short, with 14 bases between. CDR3: CASSQDPRGGDEKLFF. DNA of the CDR3: TGCGCCAGCAGCCAAGACCCTCGGGGGGGCGATGAAAAACTGTTTTTT.

The rearrangement uses TRBV27 and TRBJ1-5; D unclear. The germline V gene encodes CDR1 MNHEY and CDR2 SMNVEV (reference sequence). The CDR3 spans 13 residues. Trimming pared 7 bases from V and 5 bases from J, leaving 12 bases between. The CDR3 DNA sequence: TGTGCCAGCACTCGGGCTTTGGATCAGCCCCAGCATTTT. It yields the protein CASTRALDQPQHF.

This rearrangement joins TRBV5-5 to TRBJ2-2; weak D call: TRBD2 (6 bases). V lost 5 bases and J lost 5, with 16 bases in between. Germline-derived CDR1 and CDR2 are SGHKS and YYEKEE (reference sequence). The CDR3 runs 15 residues. This CDR3 is CASSSRRATTGELFF. The DNA of the CDR3 is TGTGCCAGCAGTTCCCGGAGGGCGACGACCGGGGAGCTGTTTTTT.

The sample holds a few counts of this clonotype. The chain has TRBV2 and TRBJ1-2; D gene unclear. CDR3 length equals 15 residues. Germline values: CDR1 SNHLY, CDR2 FYNNEI. V lost 3 bases and J lost 2, with 13 bases in between. The CDR3 reads CASSEAGSVNYGYTF. The CDR3 DNA follows: TGTGCCAGCAGTGAGGCGGGATCCGTAAACTATGGCTACACCTTC. Variable domain in full (rest from reference TRBV2 and TRBJ1-2): EPEVTQTPSHQVTQMGQEVILRCVPISNHLYFYWYRQILGQKVEFLVSFYNNEISEKSEIFDDQFSVERPDGSNFTLKIRSTKLEDSAMYFCASSEAGSVNYGYTFGSGTRLTVV.

This clonotype was seen a handful of times. The chain combines TRBV10-3 with TRBJ1-5; 7 bases line up with TRBD1. Germline V gives CDR1 ENHRY, CDR2 SYGVKD. The V gene end was trimmed by 6 bases and the J gene end by 4 bases; junction bases not matched to a gene: 6. CDR3 size: 14 residues. The chain's CDR3 is CAISSGTENQPQHF. CDR3 DNA sequence: TGTGCCATCAGCTCAGGGACAGAGAATCAGCCCCAGCATTTT.

Notes on this clonotype: A much larger clone lies a single base off, so this may be a read error. This chain connects TRBV5-1 to TRBJ1-4, with D unresolved. The germline gives CDR1 SGHRS, CDR2 YFSETQ. V shed 3 bases and J shed 7 bases, with 10 bases lying between them. The CDR3 contains 13 residues. The CDR3 region is CASSSGVSEKLFF. The CDR3 DNA reads TGCGCCAGCAGCTCGGGAGTGAGTGAAAAACTGTTTTTT.

The rearrangement uses TRBV5-1 and TRBJ2-1; D gene ambiguous. This CDR3 region has 12 residues. The V gene lost 1 base and the J gene lost 7 bases, with 6 bases spanning the gap. Germline-derived CDR1 and CDR2 are SGHRS and YFSETQ. The CDR3 DNA is TGCGCCAGCAGCTTGTATGAGAATGAGCAGTTCTTC. This codes for CASSLYENEQFF.

Turning to this clonotype: This sequence may be a read error, since a much larger clone differs from it by one base. The CDR3 DNA is TGTGCCAGCAGCGGCCAGGGGGTAACTACTGAAGCTTTCTTT. This sequence encodes CASSGQGVTTEAFF. This rearrangement joins TRBV9 to TRBJ1-1; 7 positions match TRBD1. Germline CDR1 is SGDLS and CDR2 is YYNGEE. The CDR3 runs to 14 residues. V dropped 3 bases and J dropped 5; count of bases not matched to a gene: 7.

This clonotype has at least ten counts. This CDR3 reads CASSFVQGGGYEQYF. The CDR3 bases are TGTGCCAGCAGTTTCGTACAGGGAGGGGGGTACGAGCAGTACTTC. The V call is TRBV12-3 or TRBV12-4, the J call TRBJ2-7; D may be TRBD2 (7 bases). The CDR3 has 15 amino acids. V was shortened by 3 bases and J by 4 bases, with 16 bases between the two germline ends.

DNA for the CDR3: TGTGCCAGCAGCTTTGGACAGGACCCCTATGGCTACACCTTC. Translated: CASSFGQDPYGYTF. The chain employs TRBV7-9 and TRBJ1-2; TRBD1 agrees at 7 bases. Losses at the gene ends were 3 bases for V and 4 bases for J; bases not matched to a gene: 5. Germline loops: CDR1 SEHNR, CDR2 FQNEAQ (reference sequence). The CDR3 covers 14 residues.

The table lists this clonotype with many counts. The chain joins TRBV20-1 to TRBJ2-1, with 10 bases identical to TRBD2. Germline loops: CDR1 DFQATT, CDR2 SNEGSKA (reference sequence). The CDR3 extends over 15 amino acids. Trimming removed 5 bases from V and 6 bases from J; junction bases left unmatched: 10. CDR3 in amino acids: CSAGSGTSASNEQFF. CDR3 sequence (DNA): TGCAGTGCTGGATCCGGGACTAGCGCGAGCAATGAGCAGTTCTTC.

This clonotype was counted between two and nine times. The chain recombines TRBV15 with TRBJ1-1, with no clear D. Looked up from germline, CDR1 is LNHNV and CDR2 is YYDKDF (reference sequence). CDR3 length: 14 amino acids. V lost 4 bases and J lost 0, with 9 bases in between. The CDR3 spells CATSKGSLNTEAFF. The CDR3 nucleotides read TGTGCCACCAGCAAGGGCAGCCTGAACACTGAAGCTTTCTTT.

This clonotype was picked up a small number of times. The rearrangement uses TRBV27 and TRBJ2-5; D gene ambiguous. The CDR3 contains 13 residues. Germline assignment: CDR1 MNHEY and CDR2 SMNVEV (reference sequence). Trimming took 0 bases from V and 5 from J, leaving 7 bases between them. The CDR3 DNA is TGTGCCAGCAGTTTATCGCCCCTGGAGACCCAGTACTTC. It specifies CASSLSPLETQYF.

This clonotype was observed a few times. V usage is TRBV19 and J usage is TRBJ2-7; D possibly matches TRBD1 or TRBD2 (5 bases each). Germline lookup yields CDR1 LNHDA and CDR2 SQIVND (reference sequence). The CDR3 covers 15 residues. Trimming stripped 6 bases from V and 6 bases from J, with 21 bases between. The DNA for the CDR3 is TGTGCCAGTAGGCCCCCCGGGTCTGGGGACCGCGAGCAGTACTTC. Residues: CASRPPGSGDREQYF. Combining the CDR3 with reference TRBV19 and TRBJ2-7 gives the whole variable domain DGGITQSPKYLFRKEGQNVTLSCEQNLNHDAMYWYRQDPGQGLRLIYYSQIVNDFQKGDIAEGYSVSREKKESFPLTVTSAQKNPTAFYLCASRPPGSGDREQYFGPGTRLTVT.

This clonotype was found many times. The chain couples TRBV3-1 to TRBJ2-5; D possibly matches TRBD1 or TRBD2 (5 bases each). Trimming pared 4 bases from V and 5 bases from J, leaving 20 bases between. The CDR3 extends over 16 amino acids. The germline gives CDR1 LGHDT, CDR2 YNNKEL (reference sequence). The CDR3 protein is CASSRPGAGGQETQYF. Written as DNA, the CDR3 is TGTGCCAGCAGCCGACCCGGGGCAGGCGGTCAGGAGACCCAGTACTTC.

This clonotype was observed at least ten times. The J gene is TRBJ1-2, the V gene TRBV3-1; D not resolved. CDR1 is LGHDT, CDR2 YNNKEL, per germline (reference sequence). V lost 2 bases, J lost 4 bases, and 11 bases lay in between. CDR3 size: 14 residues. CDR3 in DNA: TGTGCCAGCAGCCAATACCGGTCTACCTATGGCTACACCTTC. Amino acids: CASSQYRSTYGYTF. Full variable domain (missing parts from reference TRBV3-1 and TRBJ1-2): DTAVSQTPKYLVTQMGNDKSIKCEQNLGHDTMYWYKQDSKKFLKIMFSYNNKELIINETVPNRFSPKSPDKAHLNLHINSLELGDSAVYFCASSQYRSTYGYTFGSGTRLTVV.